This T cell receptor (beta chain) stems from a study of cytomegalovirus exposure and HLA in healthy donors. Primers included in the PCR were 60 Vbeta and 13 Jbeta primers. TCRdb's table, derived via immunoSEQ multiplex PCR, lists solely in-frame clones and lacks some. The table has roughly 200,000 clones, 77% seen once; the top ten hold 2.5% to 3.5%. Only a few counts were recorded for this clone. The germline V gene encodes CDR1 MNHEY and CDR2 SVGAGI. The CDR3 has 13 residues. V trimming: 5 bases; J trimming: 9 bases; junction bases outside the gene matches: 7. The chain joins TRBV6-5 to TRBJ2-1, with TRBD1 identical over 7 bases. This sequence was found in a woman in her fifties or sixties in good health and CMV-seropositive. The sequenced material came from PBMCs. CDR3 loop: CASSVTGPTEQFF. The CDR3 DNA is TGTGCCAGCAGTGTGACAGGGCCAACTGAGCAGTTCTTC.